This entry features one TCR beta chain sequence. Its cognate antigen has yet to be identified. No base-level quality is on record; no much larger clone is a single base apart. This sample's time point label indicates: baseline before first vaccination. The vaccinee samples were drawn from two UK trials, COV001 and COV002, one of which was a single-blind randomized controlled phase 2/3 trial testing AZD1222 (ChAdOx1 nCoV-19) in healthy adults. For TCRbeta chain sequencing, PBMC samples were collected from trial participants at day 0 and at day 28 after the second dose. The data are from a study of T cell responses to AZD1222 COVID-19 vaccine (dated by TCRdb to the early 2020s). Study-wide context: AZD1222 recipients with second doses at about 4 weeks or about 12 weeks were pooled, because spike-specific TCR depth and breadth did not differ between schedules. TCR sequencing was performed for 230 to 250 trial participants, of whom 200 to 210 were given two doses of AZD1222 and about 25 were given two doses of MenACWY control vaccine. Trial participants were enrolled into age subgroups of 18-55, 56-69 and 70-plus years, which contained around 150, 28 and 57 TCR-sequenced participants, respectively. The study at large found these results: Reportedly, close to half of the unique spike-specific TCRs recognized epitopes lying outside the regions that are mutated in the B.1.351 and B.1.1.7 variants. Only a handful of AZD1222 recipients were SARS-CoV-2 seropositive at baseline, limiting conclusions about previously exposed vaccinees. After two AZD1222 doses, spike-specific TCR breadth and depth were significantly higher than at day 0 and than in MenACWY recipients. Vaccine-associated CD4 TCRs spanned the whole spike protein, with dominant responses in regions 160-218 and 743-854. Most participants were white British and females outnumbered males, and the authors suggested that clonal diversity may have been underestimated. The 56-69-year group was small, and its depth increase did not reach significance, likely because of low power. Because no samples from the day 14 peak response were available, repertoires could be characterized only after the peak T cell response.

The trim is 5 bases for V and 6 bases for J, with a gap of 13 bases between the germline ends. Counted from cysteine to phenylalanine, this CDR3 has 13 amino acids. The only DNA kept is the CDR3, 39 bases in frame from the first base. The germline V gene (reference sequence) sets CDR1 to SEHNR and CDR2 to FQNEAQ. The CDR3 regions of human TCRbeta chains were analyzed by immunosequencing. The authors processed their data as follows. Repertoire TCRs were checked for matches against a reference library of SARS-CoV-2-specific TCRs that had been generated using the MIRA antigen-specificity platform. Breadth was defined as the fraction of unique TCRs that were SARS-CoV-2-associated. Depth was defined as the fraction of total T cells that were SARS-CoV-2-associated. Using the MIRA data, every spike-specific TCR was mapped to the spike region that the TCR reacted to and assigned to either a CD4 or a CD8 class. Log10-transformed breadth and depth values were compared by one-way ANOVA with Sidak's multiple comparisons tests. TCRdb retrieved this table from immuneACCESS and kept in-frame rearrangements only. Not all clones are present; in checked studies, unresolved V genes account for under half, and no reason is known for the remainder. The DNA gave D and trimming, while V, J and clone size come from that table. This sample is represented by approximately 71,000 clones; around nine tenths of them were singletons. The ten largest clonotypes hold around 7.8% of the sample.

The chain was built from TRBV7-9 and TRBJ1-2; TRBD1 is possibly the D segment (6 matching bases). Here the sequenced sample was peripheral blood, taken on day 0 of AZD1222 vaccination. This TCR derives from an adult in good health. The sequence in DNA is TGTGCCAGCAGCCCACCAGAGGGGGATGGCTACACCTTC. It encodes CASSPPEGDGYTF.